This T cell receptor beta chain appears in the sequencing data of a study of shared clonotypes between healthy human individuals. Background on the study: The people who gave samples were a couple of women and a few men aged 18 to 49. General study results and limits: Some naive CD4 clonotypes, 5% to 5.5%, turned up in common across a handful of donors.

A remark on this clone: The antigen is undetermined.

CDR1 and CDR2 (germline): SGHRS, YFSETQ. CDR3 length: 16 residues. The V and J ends lost 4 bases and 0 bases, in that order; junction bases with no gene match: 9. The authors divided CD4+ cells into CD45RA+ naive and CD45RA-negative memory subsets. Method: immunoSEQ multiplex PCR; TCRdb's copy keeps in-frame clones and lacks some. The sample lists about 710,000 clones, less than 80% occurring once. The source material was memory CD4+ T cells sorted from blood. Subset noted: CD45RA-negative fraction. The rearrangement links TRBV5-1 to TRBJ2-7, with 8 bases lining up with TRBD2. The clonotype was recovered from a woman in her twenties or thirties in good health. This chain's CDR3 is CASSRISGELSYEQYF. The CDR3 nucleotides are TGCGCCAGCAGCCGGATTAGCGGGGAACTCTCCTACGAGCAGTACTTC.